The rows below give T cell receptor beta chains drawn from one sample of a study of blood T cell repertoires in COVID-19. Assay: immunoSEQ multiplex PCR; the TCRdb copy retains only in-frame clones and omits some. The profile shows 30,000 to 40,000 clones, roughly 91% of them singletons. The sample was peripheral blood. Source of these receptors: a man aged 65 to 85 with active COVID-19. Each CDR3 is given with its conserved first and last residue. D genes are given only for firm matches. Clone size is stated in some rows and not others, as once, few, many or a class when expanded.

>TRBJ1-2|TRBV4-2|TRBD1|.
TGTGCCAGCAGCCTTTCGACAGGGCCCTTATACTATGGCTACACCTTC
CASSLSTGPLYYGYTF
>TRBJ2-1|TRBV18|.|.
TGTGCCAGCTCACGGGCGACAGGTGGCAATGAGCAGTTCTTC
CASSRATGGNEQFF
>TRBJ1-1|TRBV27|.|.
TGTGCCAGCAGTTTATTGGGGGGCACTGAAGCTTTCTTT
CASSLLGGTEAFF
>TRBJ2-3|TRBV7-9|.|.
TGTGCCAGCAGCTTACAGGGGAGCACAGATACGCAGTATTTT
CASSLQGSTDTQYF
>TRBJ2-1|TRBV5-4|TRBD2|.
TGTGCCAGCAGCTTCGAAACCCCTTTGCGGGAGGGCCCGGATGAGCAGTTCTTC
CASSFETPLREGPDEQFF
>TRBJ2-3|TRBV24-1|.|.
TGTGCCACCAGTGACCCACTATCGTCAGAGGAAGATACGCAGTATTTT
CATSDPLSSEEDTQYF
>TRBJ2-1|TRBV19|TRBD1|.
TGTGCCAGTAGTTTCCAACCTGGACAGGGGCCGGGGACCGGGCCCTACAATGAGCAGTTCTTC
CASSFQPGQGPGTGPYNEQFF
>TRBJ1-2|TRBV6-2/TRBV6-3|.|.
TGTGCCAGCAGTTACAGGGGCTATGGCTACACCTTC
CASSYRGYGYTF
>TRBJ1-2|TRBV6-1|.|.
TGTGCCAGCAGTGAAGGACTTAACTATGGCTACACCTTC
CASSEGLNYGYTF
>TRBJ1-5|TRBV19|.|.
TGTGCCAGTAGTCCCCAGGTTCAGCCCCAGCATTTT
CASSPQVQPQHF
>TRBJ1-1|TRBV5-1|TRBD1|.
TGCGCCAGCAGCTCAGGACAGGGTAGGAACACTGAAGCTTTCTTT
CASSSGQGRNTEAFF
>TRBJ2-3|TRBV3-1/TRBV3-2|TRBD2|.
TGTGCCAGCAGCCAAGCCCCGTCGGCTAGCGGGATTACAGATACGCAGTATTTT
CASSQAPSASGITDTQYF
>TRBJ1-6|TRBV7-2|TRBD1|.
TGTGCCAGCAGCCCGCGACAGGGGGGGAATTCACCCCTCCACTTT
CASSPRQGGNSPLHF
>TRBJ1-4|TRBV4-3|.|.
TGCGCCAGCAGCCAAGATTACAGCCTGCCCGCAACTAATGAAAAACTGTTTTTT
CASSQDYSLPATNEKLFF
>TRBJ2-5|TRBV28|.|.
TGTGCCAGCAACGGGGGTTCGCGCGAGACCCAGTACTTC
CASNGGSRETQYF
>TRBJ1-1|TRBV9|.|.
TGTGCCAGCAGCGTTCGGGACATGAACACTGAAGCTTTCTTT
CASSVRDMNTEAFF
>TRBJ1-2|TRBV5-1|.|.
TGCGCCAGCAGCCCGATACTCGAGAACTATGGCTACACCTTC
CASSPILENYGYTF
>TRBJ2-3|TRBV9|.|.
TGTGCCAGCAGCGTTAGAGATACGCAGTATTTT
CASSVRDTQYF
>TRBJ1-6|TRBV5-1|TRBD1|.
TGCGCCAGCAGCCTCATGGACAGGGAAAAATCACCCCTCCACTTT
CASSLMDREKSPLHF
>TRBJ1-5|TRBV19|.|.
TGTGCCAGTAGTCCGGGACATAGCAATCAGCCCCAGCATTTT
CASSPGHSNQPQHF
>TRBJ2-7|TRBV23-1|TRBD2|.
TGCGCCAGCAGTCCTAGCGGGAGGAGCTACGAGCAGTACTTC
CASSPSGRSYEQYF
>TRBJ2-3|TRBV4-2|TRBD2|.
TGTGCCAGCAGCCCAATTACCGGGACTAGCGGGAATTCGCAGTATTTT
CASSPITGTSGNSQYF
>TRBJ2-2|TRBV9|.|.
TGTGCCAGCAGCGTGGGGGGACCCGGGGAGCTGTTTTTT
CASSVGGPGELFF
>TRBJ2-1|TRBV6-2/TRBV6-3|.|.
TGTGCCAGCAGCGTACACAGTGTTCCTGGTGAGCAGTTCTTC
CASSVHSVPGEQFF
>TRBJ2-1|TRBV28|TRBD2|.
TGTGCCAGCACCATAGCGGGAGGGCGGGGAAATGAGCAGTTCTTC
CASTIAGGRGNEQFF
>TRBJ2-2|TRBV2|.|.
TGTGCCAGCAGGGGCCCGTCCACCGGGGAGCTGTTTTTT
CASRGPSTGELFF
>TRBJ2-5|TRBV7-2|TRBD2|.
TGTGCCAGCAGCCCCCCTCGAGCTAGCGGGATAGAGACCCAGTACTTC
CASSPPRASGIETQYF
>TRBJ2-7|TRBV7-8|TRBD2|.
TGTGCCAGCATCCTGACTAGCGGCGACTACGAGCAGTACTTC
CASILTSGDYEQYF
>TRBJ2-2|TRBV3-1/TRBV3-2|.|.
TGTGCCAGCAGCCAAGAGAGAGGCACCGGGGAGCTGTTTTTT
CASSQERGTGELFF
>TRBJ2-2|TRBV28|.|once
.
CASSPRWSSGKTPGSCFF
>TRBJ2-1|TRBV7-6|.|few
TGTGCCAGCAGCCACGAGAGTAATGAGCAGTTCTTC
CASSHESNEQFF
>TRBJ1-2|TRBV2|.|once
TGTGCCAGCAGCGGGATTCTAGGTGGCTACACCTTC
CASSGILGGYTF
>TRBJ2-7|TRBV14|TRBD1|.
TGTGCCAGCAGCCAAGTCGGCGGGACAGGGCCCTACGAGCAGTACTTC
CASSQVGGTGPYEQYF
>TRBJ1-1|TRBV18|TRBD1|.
TGTGCCAGCTCCGGGACAGGGGGAACTGAAGCTTTCTTT
CASSGTGGTEAFF
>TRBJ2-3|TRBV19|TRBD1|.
TGTGCCAGTAGCCGCGGGACAGGGGTAGGAGGAGATACGCAGTATTTT
CASSRGTGVGGDTQYF
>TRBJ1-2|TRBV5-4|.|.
TGTGCCAGCAGCCAGCTCAAAAACAGAGTCTATGGCTACACCTTC
CASSQLKNRVYGYTF
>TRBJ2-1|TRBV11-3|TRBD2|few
TGTGCCAGCAGCTTAGTGGGGGGAGGGAATGAGCAGTTCTTC
CASSLVGGGNEQFF
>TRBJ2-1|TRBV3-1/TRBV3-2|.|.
TGTGCCAGCAGCACAAACAATGAGCAGTTCTTC
CASSTNNEQFF
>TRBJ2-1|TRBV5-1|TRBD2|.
TGCGCCAGCAGCTTGGTTCTAGCGGCCTCAGGGTACAATGAGCAGTTCTTC
CASSLVLAASGYNEQFF
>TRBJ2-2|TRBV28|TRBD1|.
TGTGCCAGCATCCCCGGGACAGACTTCACCGGGGAGCTGTTTTTT
CASIPGTDFTGELFF
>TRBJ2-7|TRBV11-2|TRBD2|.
TGTGCCAGCAGCTTAACCGATAGCGGGAGTAGTTACGAGCAGTACTTC
CASSLTDSGSSYEQYF
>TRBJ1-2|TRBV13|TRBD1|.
TGTGCCAGCAGCTTAGGACAGGGGGATGGCTACACCTTC
CASSLGQGDGYTF
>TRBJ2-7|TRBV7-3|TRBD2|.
TGTGCCAGCAGTCAGGGACTAGCGGGAGTCGACGAGCAGTACTTC
CASSQGLAGVDEQYF
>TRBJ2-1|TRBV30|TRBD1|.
TGTGCCTCGGGACAGGGGAACTACAATGAGCAGTTCTTC
CASGQGNYNEQFF
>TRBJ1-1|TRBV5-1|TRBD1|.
TGCGCCAGCAGGTCGGACAGGGGTGTTAACACTGAAGCTTTCTTT
CASRSDRGVNTEAFF
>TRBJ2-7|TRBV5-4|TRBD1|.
TGTGCCAGCAGCGTGGACAGGGGGCCCAGGAACTTCTTC
CASSVDRGPRNFF
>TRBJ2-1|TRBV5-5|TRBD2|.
TGTGCCAGCTTACCACACCCTAGCGGGAGCTACAATGAGCAGTTCTTC
CASLPHPSGSYNEQFF
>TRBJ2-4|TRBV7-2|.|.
TGTGCCAGCAGCTTAGCCAAGGGGGTAGGAAACATTCAGTACTTC
CASSLAKGVGNIQYF
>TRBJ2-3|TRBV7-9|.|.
TGTGCCAGCAGCTTAGGGAGCGGGGATACGCAGTATTTT
CASSLGSGDTQYF
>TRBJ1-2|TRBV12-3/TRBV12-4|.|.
TGTGCCAGCAGTTGGAGTCACGGCTACACCTTC
CASSWSHGYTF
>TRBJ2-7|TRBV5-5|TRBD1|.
TGTGCCAGCAGCCAAGAGTGGGACAGGGGCTACGAGCAGTACTTC
CASSQEWDRGYEQYF
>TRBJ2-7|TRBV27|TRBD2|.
TGTGCCAGCAGTAGGTATGGCATCTCTAGCGGGAGTTACGAGCAGTACTTC
CASSRYGISSGSYEQYF
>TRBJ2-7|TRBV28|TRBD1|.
TGTGCCAGCACTTCGCCGAGACAGGGTCTCGAGCAGTACTTC
CASTSPRQGLEQYF
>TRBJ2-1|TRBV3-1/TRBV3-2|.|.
TGTGCCAGCAGCCCGACATCCTACAATGAGCAGTTCTTC
CASSPTSYNEQFF
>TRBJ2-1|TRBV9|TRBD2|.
TGTGCCAGCAGTTTCGGGACGGTCGGCGGGGGTGAGCAGTTCTTC
CASSFGTVGGGEQFF
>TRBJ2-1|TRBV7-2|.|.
TGTGCCAGCAGCTTAGTATCTAAAACTGAGCAGTTCTTC
CASSLVSKTEQFF
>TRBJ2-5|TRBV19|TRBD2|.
TGTGCCAGTAGTAGCGGGAGGGCCCCCCAAGAGACCCAGTACTTC
CASSSGRAPQETQYF
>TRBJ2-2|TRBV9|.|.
TGTGCCAGCAGCGTAGAGGCGGCGAACACCGGGGAGCTGTTTTTT
CASSVEAANTGELFF
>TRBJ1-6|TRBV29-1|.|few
TGCAGCGTTAAACAGGGAGGGAGTAATTCACCCCTCCACTTT
CSVKQGGSNSPLHF